The text below deals with one TCR beta chain. TCRdb's copy holds only in-frame clones and misses some; the assay was immunoSEQ multiplex PCR. This table has around 200,000 clones, approximately 61% appearing once. The germline gives CDR1 SGDLS, CDR2 YYNGEE. Trimming removed 3 bases at V and 0 bases at J, with 8 bases between. This CDR3 is built from 14 residues. The entry originates in a study of shared clonotypes between healthy human individuals. Source material: memory CD4+ T cells sorted from blood. Specified subset: CD45RA-negative fraction. This rearrangement joins TRBV9 to TRBJ2-3; unclear D gene. The source is a man between 25 and 39 years old in good health. The CDR3 protein is CASSEAQSTDTQYF. The CDR3 nucleotides read TGTGCCAGCAGCGAGGCACAGAGCACAGATACGCAGTATTTT.